This T cell receptor beta chain is drawn from a study of response to subunit inactivated influenza vaccine. TCRdb passed the RT-PCR reads through MiXCR, listing each CDR3 protein once. The top ten hold 10% of the sample, which has 250,000 to 350,000 distinct CDR3 sequences, about 20% seen once. The CDR3 totals 12 residues. CDR1 and CDR2 from the germline V gene are DFQATT and SNEGSKA (reference sequence). Trimming cost V 0 bases and J 4 bases, with 4 bases left between them. This clonotype was seen a few times. This receptor was obtained from a man aged 45-69 years who received an inactivated influenza vaccine. This sequence joins TRBV20-1 and TRBJ2-1; D uncertain. This sample comprised PBMCs from blood, obtained less than 22 months after vaccination. The CDR3 spells CSARERYNEQFF. CDR3 in DNA: TGCAGTGCTAGAGAAAGATACAATGAGCAGTTCTTC.